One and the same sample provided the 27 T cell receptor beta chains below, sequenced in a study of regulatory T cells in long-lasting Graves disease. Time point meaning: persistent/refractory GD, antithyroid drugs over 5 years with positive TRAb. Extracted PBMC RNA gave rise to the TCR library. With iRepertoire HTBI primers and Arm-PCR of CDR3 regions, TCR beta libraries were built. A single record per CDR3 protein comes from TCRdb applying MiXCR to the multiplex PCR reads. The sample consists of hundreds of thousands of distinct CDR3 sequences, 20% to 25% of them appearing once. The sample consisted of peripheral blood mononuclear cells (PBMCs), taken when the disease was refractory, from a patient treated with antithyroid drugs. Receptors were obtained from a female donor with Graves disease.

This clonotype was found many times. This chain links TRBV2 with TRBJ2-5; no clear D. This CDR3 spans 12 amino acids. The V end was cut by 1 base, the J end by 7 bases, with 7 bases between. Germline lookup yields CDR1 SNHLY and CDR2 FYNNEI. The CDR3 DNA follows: TGTGCCAGCAGTGAAGTACCACTGACCCAGTACTTC. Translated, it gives CASSEVPLTQYF.

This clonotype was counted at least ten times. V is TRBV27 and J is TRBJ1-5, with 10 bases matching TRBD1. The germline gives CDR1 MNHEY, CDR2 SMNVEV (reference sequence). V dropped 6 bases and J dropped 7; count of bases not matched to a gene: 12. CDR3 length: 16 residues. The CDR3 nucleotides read TGTGCCAGCAGACTACAGGGACAGGGGAATTACCAGCCCCAGCATTTT. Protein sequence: CASRLQGQGNYQPQHF.

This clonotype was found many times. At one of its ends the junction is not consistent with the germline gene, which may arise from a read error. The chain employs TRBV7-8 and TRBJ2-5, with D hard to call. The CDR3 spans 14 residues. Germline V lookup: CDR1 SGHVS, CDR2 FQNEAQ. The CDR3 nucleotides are TGTGCCAGCAGCTTACGCGACGGTCGAGAGGCCCAGTACTTC. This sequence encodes CASSLRDGREAQYF.

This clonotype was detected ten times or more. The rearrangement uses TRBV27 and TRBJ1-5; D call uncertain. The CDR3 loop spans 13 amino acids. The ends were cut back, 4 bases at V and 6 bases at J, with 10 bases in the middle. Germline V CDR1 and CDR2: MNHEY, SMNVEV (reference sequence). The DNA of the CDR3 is TGTGCCAGCAGTTCGAGACCCCTTCAGCCCCAGCATTTT. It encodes CASSSRPLQPQHF.

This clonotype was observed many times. Written as DNA, the CDR3 is TGTGCCAGCAGTGGGATGGACATTGAAGCTTTCTTT. Its translation is CASSGMDIEAFF. This rearrangement joins TRBV6-2 or TRBV6-3 to TRBJ1-1; perhaps TRBD1 as D (5 bases). Trimming removed 5 bases at V and 7 bases at J, with 11 bases between. The CDR3 has 12 amino acids. Germline CDR1 reads MNHEY; CDR2 reads SVGEGT.

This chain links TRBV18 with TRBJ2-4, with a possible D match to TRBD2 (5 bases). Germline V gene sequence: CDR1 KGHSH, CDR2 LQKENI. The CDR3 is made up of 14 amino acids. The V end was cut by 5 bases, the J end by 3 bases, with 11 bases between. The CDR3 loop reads CASSSDGLKNIQYF. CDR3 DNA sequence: TGTGCCAGCTCATCAGACGGACTCAAAAACATTCAGTACTTC.

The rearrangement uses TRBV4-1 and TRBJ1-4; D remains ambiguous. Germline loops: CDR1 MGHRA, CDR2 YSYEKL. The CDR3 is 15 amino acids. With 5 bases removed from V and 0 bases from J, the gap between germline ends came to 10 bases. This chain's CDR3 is CASSDPIATNEKLFF. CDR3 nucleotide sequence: TGCGCCAGCAGCGACCCTATTGCAACTAATGAAAAACTGTTTTTT.

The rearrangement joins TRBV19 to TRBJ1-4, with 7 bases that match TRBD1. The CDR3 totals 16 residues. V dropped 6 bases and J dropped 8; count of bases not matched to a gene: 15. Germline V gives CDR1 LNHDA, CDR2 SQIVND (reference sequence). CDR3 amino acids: CASSDLQGGTGEKLFF. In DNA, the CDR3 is TGTGCCAGTAGCGATCTCCAGGGGGGAACAGGGGAAAAACTGTTTTTT.

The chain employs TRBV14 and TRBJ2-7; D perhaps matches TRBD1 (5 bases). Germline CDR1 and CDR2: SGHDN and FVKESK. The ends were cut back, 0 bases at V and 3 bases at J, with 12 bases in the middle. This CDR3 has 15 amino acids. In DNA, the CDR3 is TGTGCCAGCAGCCAAGATGTCTCCAGGGACTACGAGCAGTACTTC. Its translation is CASSQDVSRDYEQYF. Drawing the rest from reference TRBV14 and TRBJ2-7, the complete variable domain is EAGVTQFPSHSVIEKGQTVTLRCDPISGHDNLYWYRRVMGKEIKFLLHFVKESKQDESGMPNNRFLAERTGGTYSTLKVQPAELEDSGVYFCASSQDVSRDYEQYFGPGTRLTVT.

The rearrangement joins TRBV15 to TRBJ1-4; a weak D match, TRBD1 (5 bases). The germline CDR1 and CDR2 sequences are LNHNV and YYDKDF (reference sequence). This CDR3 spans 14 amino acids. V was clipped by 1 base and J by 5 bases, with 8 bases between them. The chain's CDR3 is CATSRVGGNEKLFF. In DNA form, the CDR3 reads TGTGCCACCAGCAGAGTGGGGGGGAATGAAAAACTGTTTTTT.

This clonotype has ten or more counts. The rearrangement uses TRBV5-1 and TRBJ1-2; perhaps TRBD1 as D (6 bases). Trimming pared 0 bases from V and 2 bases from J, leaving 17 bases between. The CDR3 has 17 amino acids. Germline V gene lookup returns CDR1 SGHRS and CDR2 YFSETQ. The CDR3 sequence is CASSLEARGWMNYGYTF. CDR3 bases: TGCGCCAGCAGCTTGGAGGCCAGGGGTTGGATGAACTATGGCTACACCTTC.

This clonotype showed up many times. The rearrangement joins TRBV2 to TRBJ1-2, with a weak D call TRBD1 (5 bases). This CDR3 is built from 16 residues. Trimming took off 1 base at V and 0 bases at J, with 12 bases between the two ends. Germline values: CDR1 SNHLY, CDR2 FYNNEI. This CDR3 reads CASSEELGEANYGYTF. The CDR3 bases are TGTGCCAGCAGTGAAGAATTGGGGGAAGCTAACTATGGCTACACCTTC.

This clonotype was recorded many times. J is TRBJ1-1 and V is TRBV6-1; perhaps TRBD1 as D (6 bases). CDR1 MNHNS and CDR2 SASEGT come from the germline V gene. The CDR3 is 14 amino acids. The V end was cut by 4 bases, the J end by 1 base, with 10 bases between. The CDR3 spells CASSARGQNTEAFF. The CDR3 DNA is TGTGCCAGCAGTGCACGGGGACAGAACACTGAAGCTTTCTTT.

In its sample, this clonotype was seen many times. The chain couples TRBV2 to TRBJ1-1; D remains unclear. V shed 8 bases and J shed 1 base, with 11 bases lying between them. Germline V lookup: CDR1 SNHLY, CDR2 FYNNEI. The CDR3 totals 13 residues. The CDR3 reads CASLRLRNTEAFF. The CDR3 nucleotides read TGTGCCAGCCTTAGACTCCGGAACACTGAAGCTTTCTTT.

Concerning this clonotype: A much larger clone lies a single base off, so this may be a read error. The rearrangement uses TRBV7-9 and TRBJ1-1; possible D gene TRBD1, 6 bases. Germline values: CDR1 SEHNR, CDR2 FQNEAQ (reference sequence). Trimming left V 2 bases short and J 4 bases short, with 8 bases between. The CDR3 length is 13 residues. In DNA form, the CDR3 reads TGTGCCAGCAGCTTACAGGGGATCACTGAAGCTTTCTTT. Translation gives CASSLQGITEAFF.

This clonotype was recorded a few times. CDR3 amino acids: CSAPSVTVNTEAFF. CDR3 DNA sequence: TGCAGTGCTCCTTCGGTGACGGTAAACACTGAAGCTTTCTTT. The chain joins TRBV20-1 to TRBJ1-1, with unresolved D. The germline gives CDR1 DFQATT, CDR2 SNEGSKA (reference sequence). Trimming took 5 bases from V and 2 from J, leaving 15 bases between them. CDR3 length: 14 residues.

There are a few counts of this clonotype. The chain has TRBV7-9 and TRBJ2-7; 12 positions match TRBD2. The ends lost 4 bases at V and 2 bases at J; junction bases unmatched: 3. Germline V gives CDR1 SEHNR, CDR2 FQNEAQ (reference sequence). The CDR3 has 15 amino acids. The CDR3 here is CASSSSSGRAYEQYF. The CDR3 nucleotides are TGTGCCAGCAGCTCCTCTAGCGGGAGGGCCTACGAGCAGTACTTC.

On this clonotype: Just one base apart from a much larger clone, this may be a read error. The CDR3 spells CASRQGTSGDAELFF. In DNA form, the CDR3 reads TGTGCCAGCCGGCAGGGGACTAGCGGGGACGCGGAGCTGTTTTTT. This chain connects TRBV2 to TRBJ2-2; the match to TRBD2 covers 13 bases. The germline V gene has CDR1 SNHLY and CDR2 FYNNEI. After removal of 8 bases from V and 10 bases from J, the junction contained 10 bases not matched to a gene. The CDR3 consists of 15 residues.

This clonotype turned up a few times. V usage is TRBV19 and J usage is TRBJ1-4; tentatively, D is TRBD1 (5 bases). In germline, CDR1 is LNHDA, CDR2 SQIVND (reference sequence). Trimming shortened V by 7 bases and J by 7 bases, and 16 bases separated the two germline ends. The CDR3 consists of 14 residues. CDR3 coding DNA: TGTGCCAGTACCCCTAGAACTGGGGCTGAAAAACTGTTTTTT. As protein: CASTPRTGAEKLFF.

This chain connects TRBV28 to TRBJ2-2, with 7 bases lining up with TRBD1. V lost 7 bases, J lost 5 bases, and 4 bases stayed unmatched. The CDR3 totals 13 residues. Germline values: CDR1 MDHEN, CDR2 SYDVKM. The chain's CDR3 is CASIEGATGELFF. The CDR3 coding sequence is TGTGCCAGCATTGAGGGGGCTACCGGGGAGCTGTTTTTT.

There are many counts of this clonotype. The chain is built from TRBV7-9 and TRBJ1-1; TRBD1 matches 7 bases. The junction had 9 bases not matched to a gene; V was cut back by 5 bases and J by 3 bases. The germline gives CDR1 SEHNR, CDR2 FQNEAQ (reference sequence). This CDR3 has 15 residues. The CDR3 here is CASSPSGTADTEAFF. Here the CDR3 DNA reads TGTGCCAGCAGCCCATCCGGGACAGCTGACACTGAAGCTTTCTTT. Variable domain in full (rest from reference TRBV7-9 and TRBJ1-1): DTGVSQNPRHKITKRGQNVTFRCDPISEHNRLYWYRQTLGQGPEFLTYFQNEAQLEKSRLLSDRFSAERPKGSFSTLEIQRTEQGDSAMYLCASSPSGTADTEAFFGQGTRLTVV.

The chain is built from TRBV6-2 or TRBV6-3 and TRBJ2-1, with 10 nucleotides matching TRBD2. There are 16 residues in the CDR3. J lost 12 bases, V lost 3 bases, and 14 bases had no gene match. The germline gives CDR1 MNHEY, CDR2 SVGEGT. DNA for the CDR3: TGTGCCAGCAGTTATGCGTTGGACCTAGCGGGAGTCTCGCAGTTCTTC. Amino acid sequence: CASSYALDLAGVSQFF.

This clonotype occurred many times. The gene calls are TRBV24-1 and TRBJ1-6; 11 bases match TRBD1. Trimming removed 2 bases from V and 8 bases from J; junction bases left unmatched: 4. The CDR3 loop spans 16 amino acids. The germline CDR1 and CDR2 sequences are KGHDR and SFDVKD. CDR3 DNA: TGTGCCACCAGTGATTCCCGGACAGGGGGCCATTCACCCCTCCACTTT. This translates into CATSDSRTGGHSPLHF.

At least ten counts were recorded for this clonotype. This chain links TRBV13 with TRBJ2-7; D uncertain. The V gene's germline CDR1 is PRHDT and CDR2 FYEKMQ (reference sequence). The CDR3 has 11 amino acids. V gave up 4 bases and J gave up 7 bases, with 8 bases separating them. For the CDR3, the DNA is TGTGCCAGCAGCTCAGCCGGGGAGCAGTACTTC. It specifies CASSSAGEQYF.

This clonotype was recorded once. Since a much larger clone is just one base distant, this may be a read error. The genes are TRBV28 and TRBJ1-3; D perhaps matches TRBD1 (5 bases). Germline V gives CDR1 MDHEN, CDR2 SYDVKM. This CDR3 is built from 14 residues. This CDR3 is CAGSRDRSGNTIYF. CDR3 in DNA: TGTGCCGGCAGTCGGGACCGCTCCGGAAACACCATATATTTT.

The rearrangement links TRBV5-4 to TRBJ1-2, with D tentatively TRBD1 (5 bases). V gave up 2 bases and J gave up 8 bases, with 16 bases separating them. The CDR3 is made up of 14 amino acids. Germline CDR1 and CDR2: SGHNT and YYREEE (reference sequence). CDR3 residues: CASSFHRLPEGYTF. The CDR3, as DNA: TGTGCCAGCAGCTTTCACAGGCTCCCTGAAGGCTACACCTTC.

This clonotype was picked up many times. For the CDR3, the DNA is TGTGCCAGCAGTGAGGGTTGGGGAGGGGGCGGCAATCAGCCCCAGCATTTT. Its protein is CASSEGWGGGGNQPQHF. The rearrangement joins TRBV6-1 to TRBJ1-5, with 7 bases that match TRBD1. J gave up 2 bases and V 3 bases, and 10 bases lay outside the gene matches. This CDR3 comprises 17 residues. Germline CDR1 reads MNHNS; CDR2 reads SASEGT.